The following is a T cell receptor (beta chain) sequence with its context. The same CDR3 is also encoded by other DNA sequences in this sample. The sample belongs to a study of shared clonotypes between healthy human individuals. At the level of the study: Three plates were used per donor for CD4 naive, three for CD4 memory, two for CD8 naive and one for CD8 memory.

Data came from immunoSEQ multiplex PCR; TCRdb stores just in-frame clones and leaves some out. The sample has fewer than 1.6 million clones; approximately 98.5% are singletons. The clonotype comes from a man aged 25 to 40 in good health. Sequencing used naive CD4+ T cells sorted from blood. Subset defined: CD45RA+ positively selected.

The CDR3 reads CASSVGRLNTEAFF. The CDR3 DNA sequence: TGTGCCAGCAGCGTAGGCAGGCTGAACACTGAAGCTTTCTTT. The genes are TRBV6-6 and TRBJ1-1; D is undetermined. The CDR3 is made up of 14 amino acids. Per germline, CDR1 MNHNY and CDR2 SVGAGI (reference sequence). The ends were cut back, 6 bases at V and 0 bases at J, with 11 bases in the middle.